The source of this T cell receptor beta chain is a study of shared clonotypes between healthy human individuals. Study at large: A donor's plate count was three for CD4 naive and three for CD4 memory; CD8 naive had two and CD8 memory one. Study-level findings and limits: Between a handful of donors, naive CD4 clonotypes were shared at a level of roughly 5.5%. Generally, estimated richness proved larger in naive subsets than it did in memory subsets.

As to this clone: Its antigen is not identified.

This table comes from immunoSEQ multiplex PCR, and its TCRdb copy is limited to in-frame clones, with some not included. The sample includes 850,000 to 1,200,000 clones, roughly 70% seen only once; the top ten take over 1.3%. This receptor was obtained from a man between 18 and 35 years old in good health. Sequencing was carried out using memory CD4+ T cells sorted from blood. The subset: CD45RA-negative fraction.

CDR3 amino acids: CASSRQVTTNEKLFF. DNA of the CDR3: TGTGCCAGCAGCCGACAGGTTACAACTAATGAAAAACTGTTTTTT. The chain has TRBV6-1 and TRBJ1-4; D possibly corresponds to TRBD1 (6 bases). The ends were cut back, 6 bases at V and 0 bases at J, with 11 bases in the middle. The length of the CDR3 is 15 residues. The germline V gene encodes CDR1 MNHNS and CDR2 SASEGT.